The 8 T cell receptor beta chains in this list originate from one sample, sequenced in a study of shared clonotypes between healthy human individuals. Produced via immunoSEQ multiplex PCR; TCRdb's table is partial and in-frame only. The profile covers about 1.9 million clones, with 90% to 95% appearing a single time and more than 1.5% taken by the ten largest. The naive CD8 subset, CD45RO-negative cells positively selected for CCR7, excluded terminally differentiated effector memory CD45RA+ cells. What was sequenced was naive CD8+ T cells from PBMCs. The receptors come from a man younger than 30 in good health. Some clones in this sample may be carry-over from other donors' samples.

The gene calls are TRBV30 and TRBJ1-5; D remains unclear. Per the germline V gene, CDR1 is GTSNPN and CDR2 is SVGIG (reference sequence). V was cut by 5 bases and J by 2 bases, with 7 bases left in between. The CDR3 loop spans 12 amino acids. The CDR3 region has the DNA TGTGCCTGGGGGATTGGCAATCAGCCCCAGCATTTT. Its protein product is CAWGIGNQPQHF.

This CDR3 is CASSLATGASSTDTQYF. CDR3 in DNA: TGTGCCAGCAGTTTGGCCACAGGGGCCTCTAGCACAGATACGCAGTATTTT. This chain links TRBV27 with TRBJ2-3, with 7 bases identical to TRBD1. The CDR3 totals 17 residues. The V segment lost 3 bases and the J segment 0 bases; nucleotides outside the gene matches: 9. Germline CDR1 and CDR2: MNHEY and SMNVEV (reference sequence).

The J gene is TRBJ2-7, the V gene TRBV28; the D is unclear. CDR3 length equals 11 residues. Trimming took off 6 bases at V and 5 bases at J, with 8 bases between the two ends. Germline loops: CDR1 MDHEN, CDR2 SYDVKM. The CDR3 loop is CASSPDNEQYF. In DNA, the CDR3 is TGTGCCAGCAGCCCCGATAACGAGCAGTACTTC.

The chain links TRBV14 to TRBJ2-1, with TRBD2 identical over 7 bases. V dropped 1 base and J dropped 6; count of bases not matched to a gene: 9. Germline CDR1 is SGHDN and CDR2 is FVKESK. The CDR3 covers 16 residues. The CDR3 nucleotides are TGTGCCAGCAGCCAAGCGAGCGGGATCCCAGGCAATGAGCAGTTCTTC. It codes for CASSQASGIPGNEQFF.

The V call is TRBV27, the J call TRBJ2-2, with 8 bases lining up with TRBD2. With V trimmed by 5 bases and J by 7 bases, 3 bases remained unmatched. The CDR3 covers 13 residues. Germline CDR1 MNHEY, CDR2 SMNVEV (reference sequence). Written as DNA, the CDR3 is TGTGCCAGCAGTAAGCGGGAGTACGGGGAGCTGTTTTTT. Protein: CASSKREYGELFF.

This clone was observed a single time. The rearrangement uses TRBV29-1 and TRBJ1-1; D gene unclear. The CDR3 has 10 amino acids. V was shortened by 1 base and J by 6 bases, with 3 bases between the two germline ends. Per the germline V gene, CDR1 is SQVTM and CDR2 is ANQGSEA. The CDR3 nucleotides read TGCAGCGTTGAAGCAGCTGAAGCTTTCTTT. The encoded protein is CSVEAAEAFF.

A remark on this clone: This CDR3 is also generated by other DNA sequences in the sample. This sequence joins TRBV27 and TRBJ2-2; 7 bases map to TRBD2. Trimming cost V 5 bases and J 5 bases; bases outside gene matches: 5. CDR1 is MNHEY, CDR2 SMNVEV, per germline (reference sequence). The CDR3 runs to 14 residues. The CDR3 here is CASSLSGGTGELFF. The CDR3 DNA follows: TGTGCCAGCAGTCTCTCCGGGGGGACCGGGGAGCTGTTTTTT.

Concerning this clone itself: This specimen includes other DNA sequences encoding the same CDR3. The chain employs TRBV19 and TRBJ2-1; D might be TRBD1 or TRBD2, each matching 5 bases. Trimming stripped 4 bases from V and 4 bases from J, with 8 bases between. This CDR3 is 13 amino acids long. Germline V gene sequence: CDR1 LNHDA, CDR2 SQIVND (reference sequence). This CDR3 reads CASSRDGYNEQFF. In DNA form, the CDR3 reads TGTGCCAGTAGTAGGGACGGTTACAATGAGCAGTTCTTC.